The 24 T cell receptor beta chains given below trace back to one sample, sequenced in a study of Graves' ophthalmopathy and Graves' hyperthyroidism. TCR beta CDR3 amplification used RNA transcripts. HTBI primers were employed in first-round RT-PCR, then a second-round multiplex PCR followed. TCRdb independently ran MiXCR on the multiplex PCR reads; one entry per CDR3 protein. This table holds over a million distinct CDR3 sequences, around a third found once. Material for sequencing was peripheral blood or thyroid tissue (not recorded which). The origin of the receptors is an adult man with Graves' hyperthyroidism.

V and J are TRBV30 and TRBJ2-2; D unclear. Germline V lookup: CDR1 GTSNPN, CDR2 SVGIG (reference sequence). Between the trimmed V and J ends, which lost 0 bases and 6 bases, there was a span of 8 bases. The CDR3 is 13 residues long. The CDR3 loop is CAWSVEAPGELFF. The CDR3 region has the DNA TGTGCCTGGAGTGTAGAAGCTCCCGGGGAGCTGTTTTTT.

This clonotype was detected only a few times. The CDR3 is CASSFGLGGANEKLFF. For the CDR3, the DNA is TGTGCCAGCAGCTTTGGTCTAGGGGGGGCTAATGAAAAACTGTTTTTT. This chain joins TRBV5-4 and TRBJ1-4, with a possible D match to TRBD1 (6 bases). With 2 bases removed from V and 3 bases from J, the gap between germline ends came to 14 bases. The germline V gene has CDR1 SGHNT and CDR2 YYREEE (reference sequence). The CDR3 is 16 amino acids.

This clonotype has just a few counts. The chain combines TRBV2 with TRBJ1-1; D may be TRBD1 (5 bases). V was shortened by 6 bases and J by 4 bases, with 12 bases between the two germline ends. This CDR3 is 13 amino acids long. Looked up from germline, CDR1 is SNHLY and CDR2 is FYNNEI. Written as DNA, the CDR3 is TGTGCCAGCAGACTTAGACAGATCACTGAAGCTTTCTTT. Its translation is CASRLRQITEAFF. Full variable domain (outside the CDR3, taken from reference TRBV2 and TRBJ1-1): EPEVTQTPSHQVTQMGQEVILRCVPISNHLYFYWYRQILGQKVEFLVSFYNNEISEKSEIFDDQFSVERPDGSNFTLKIRSTKLEDSAMYFCASRLRQITEAFFGQGTRLTVV.

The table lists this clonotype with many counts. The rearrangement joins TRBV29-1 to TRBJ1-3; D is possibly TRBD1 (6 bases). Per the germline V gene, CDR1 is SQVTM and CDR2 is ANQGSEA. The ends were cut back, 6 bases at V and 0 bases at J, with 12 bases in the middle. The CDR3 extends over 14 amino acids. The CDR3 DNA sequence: TGCAGCGTGGGGGCGGGCATCTCTGGAAACACCATATATTTT. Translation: CSVGAGISGNTIYF. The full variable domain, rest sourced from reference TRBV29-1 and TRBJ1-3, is SAVISQKPSRDICQRGTSLTIQCQVDSQVTMMFWYRQQPGQSLTLIATANQGSEATYESGFVIDKFPISRPNLTFSTLTVSNMSPEDSSIYLCSVGAGISGNTIYFGEGSWLTVV.

This CDR3 reads CASSDGDRSSYEQYF. The CDR3 DNA follows: TGTGCCAGCAGTGACGGGGACAGAAGCTCCTACGAGCAGTACTTC. The chain combines TRBV6-5 with TRBJ2-7, with 7 bases fitting TRBD1. Germline V gene lookup returns CDR1 MNHEY and CDR2 SVGAGI. Trimming took 5 bases from V and 0 from J; bases not matched to a gene: 7. This CDR3 is built from 15 residues.

CDR3 DNA: TGTGCCAGCAGTGATCCTGACGAGGTCAGCAATCAGCCCCAGCATTTT. Protein: CASSDPDEVSNQPQHF. The rearrangement joins TRBV7-8 to TRBJ1-5; no clear D. Germline CDR1 and CDR2: SGHVS and FQNEAQ. There are 16 residues in the CDR3. Trimming shortened V by 6 bases and J by 1 base, and 16 bases separated the two germline ends.

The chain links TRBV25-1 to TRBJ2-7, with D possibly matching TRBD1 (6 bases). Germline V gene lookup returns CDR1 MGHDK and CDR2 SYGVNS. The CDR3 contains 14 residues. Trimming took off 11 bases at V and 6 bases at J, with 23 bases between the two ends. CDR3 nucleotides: TGTGCCCACAGCATCCCCGACGCCAGGGGCGAGCAGTACTTC. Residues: CAHSIPDARGEQYF.

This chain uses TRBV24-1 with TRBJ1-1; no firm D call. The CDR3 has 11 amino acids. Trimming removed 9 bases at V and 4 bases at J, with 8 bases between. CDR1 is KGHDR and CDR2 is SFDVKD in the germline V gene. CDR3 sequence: CATRTSTEAFF. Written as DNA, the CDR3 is TGTGCCACCCGCACGAGCACTGAAGCTTTCTTT.

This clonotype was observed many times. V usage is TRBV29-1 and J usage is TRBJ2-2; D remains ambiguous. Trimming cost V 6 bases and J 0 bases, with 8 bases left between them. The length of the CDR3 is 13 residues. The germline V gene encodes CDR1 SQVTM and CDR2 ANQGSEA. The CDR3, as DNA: TGCAGCGTCCTATTAGCGAACACCGGGGAGCTGTTTTTT. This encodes CSVLLANTGELFF.

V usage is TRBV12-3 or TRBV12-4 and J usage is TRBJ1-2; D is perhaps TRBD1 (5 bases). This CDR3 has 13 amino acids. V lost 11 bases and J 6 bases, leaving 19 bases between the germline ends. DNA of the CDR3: TGTGCCGTTCCCGGGGGGGGGAAGGATGGCTACACCTTC. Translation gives CAVPGGGKDGYTF.

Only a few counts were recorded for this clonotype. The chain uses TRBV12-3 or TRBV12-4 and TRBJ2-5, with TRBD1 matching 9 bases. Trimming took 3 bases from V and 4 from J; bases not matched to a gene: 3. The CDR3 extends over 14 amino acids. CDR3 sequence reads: CASSLGQGTETQYF. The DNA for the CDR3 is TGTGCCAGCAGTTTGGGACAGGGTACAGAGACCCAGTACTTC.

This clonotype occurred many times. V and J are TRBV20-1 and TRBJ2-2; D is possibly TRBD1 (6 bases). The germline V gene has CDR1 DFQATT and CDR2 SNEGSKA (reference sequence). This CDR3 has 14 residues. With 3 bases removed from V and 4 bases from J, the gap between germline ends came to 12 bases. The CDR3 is CSASREQGTGELFF. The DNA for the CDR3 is TGCAGTGCTAGCCGGGAACAGGGCACCGGGGAGCTGTTTTTT.

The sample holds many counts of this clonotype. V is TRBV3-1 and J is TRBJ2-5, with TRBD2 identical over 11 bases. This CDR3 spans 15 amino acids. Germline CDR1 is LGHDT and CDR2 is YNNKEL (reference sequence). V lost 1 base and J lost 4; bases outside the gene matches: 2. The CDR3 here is CASSQVSGGAETQYF. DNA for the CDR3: TGTGCCAGCAGCCAAGTTAGCGGGGGGGCAGAGACCCAGTACTTC.

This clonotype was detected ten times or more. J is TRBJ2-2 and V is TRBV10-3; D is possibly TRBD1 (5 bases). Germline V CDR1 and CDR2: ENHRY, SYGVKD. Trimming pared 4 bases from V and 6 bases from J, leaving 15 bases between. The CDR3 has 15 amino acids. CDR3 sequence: CAISGRQSAAGELFF. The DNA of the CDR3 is TGTGCCATCAGTGGACGACAGTCCGCGGCCGGGGAGCTGTTTTTT.

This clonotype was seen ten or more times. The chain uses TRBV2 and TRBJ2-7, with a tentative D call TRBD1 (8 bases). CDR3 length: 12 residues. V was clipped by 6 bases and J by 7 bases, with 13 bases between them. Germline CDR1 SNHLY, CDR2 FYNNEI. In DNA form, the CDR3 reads TGTGCCAGCAGAGGACAGGGAGGGGAGCAGTACTTC. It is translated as CASRGQGGEQYF.

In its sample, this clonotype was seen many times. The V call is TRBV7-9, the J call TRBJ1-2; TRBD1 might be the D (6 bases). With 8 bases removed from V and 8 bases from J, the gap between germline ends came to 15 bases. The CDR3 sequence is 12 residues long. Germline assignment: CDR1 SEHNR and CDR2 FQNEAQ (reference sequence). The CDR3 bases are TGTGCCAGCGAGAGGCAGGGGTACGGCTACACCTTC. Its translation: CASERQGYGYTF.

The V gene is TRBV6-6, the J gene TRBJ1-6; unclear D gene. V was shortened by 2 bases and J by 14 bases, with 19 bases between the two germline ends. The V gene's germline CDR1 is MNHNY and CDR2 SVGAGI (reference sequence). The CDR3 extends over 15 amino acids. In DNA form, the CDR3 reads TGTGCCAGCAGTTACGGTGCGTCTTCGGTTCTGGCCCTCCACTTT. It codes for CASSYGASSVLALHF.

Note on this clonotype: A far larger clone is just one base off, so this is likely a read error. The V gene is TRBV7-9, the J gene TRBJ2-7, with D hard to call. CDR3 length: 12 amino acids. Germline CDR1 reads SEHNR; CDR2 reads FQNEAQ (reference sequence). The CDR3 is CASSSGTYEQHF. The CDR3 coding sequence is TGTGCCAGCAGCTCAGGTACCTACGAGCAGCACTTC. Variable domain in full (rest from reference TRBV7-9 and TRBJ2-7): DTGVSQNPRHKITKRGQNVTFRCDPISEHNRLYWYRQTLGQGPEFLTYFQNEAQLEKSRLLSDRFSAERPKGSFSTLEIQRTEQGDSAMYLCASSSGTYEQHFGPGTRLTVT.

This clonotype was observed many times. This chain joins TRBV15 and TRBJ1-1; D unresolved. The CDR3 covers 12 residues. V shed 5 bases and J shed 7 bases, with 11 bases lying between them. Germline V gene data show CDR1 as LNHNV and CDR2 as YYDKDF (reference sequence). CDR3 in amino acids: CATSGRLGEAFF. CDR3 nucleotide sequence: TGTGCCACCAGCGGACGACTCGGTGAAGCTTTCTTT.

Here the CDR3 DNA reads TGCAGTGCCACACCGTTCCTTCGGGCGAACACTGAAGCTTTCTTT. Its protein is CSATPFLRANTEAFF. V is TRBV20-1 and J is TRBJ1-1; D not resolved. V lost 6 bases to trimming and J lost 1 base, with 18 bases between them. This CDR3 has 15 amino acids. Germline-derived CDR1 and CDR2 are DFQATT and SNEGSKA (reference sequence).

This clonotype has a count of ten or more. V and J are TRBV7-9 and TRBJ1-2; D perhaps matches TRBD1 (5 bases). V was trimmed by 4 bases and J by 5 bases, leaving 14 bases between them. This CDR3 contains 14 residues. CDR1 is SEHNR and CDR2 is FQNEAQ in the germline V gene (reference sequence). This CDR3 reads CASSSTARAYGYTF. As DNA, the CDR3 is TGTGCCAGCAGCTCCACCGCCAGGGCTTATGGCTACACCTTC.

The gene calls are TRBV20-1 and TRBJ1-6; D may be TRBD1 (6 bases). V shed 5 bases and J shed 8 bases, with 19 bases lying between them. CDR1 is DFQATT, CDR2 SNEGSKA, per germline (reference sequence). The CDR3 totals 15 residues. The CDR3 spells CSAGGGGSRYSPLHF. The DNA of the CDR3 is TGCAGTGCTGGGGGCGGCGGCAGCCGATATTCACCCCTCCACTTT.

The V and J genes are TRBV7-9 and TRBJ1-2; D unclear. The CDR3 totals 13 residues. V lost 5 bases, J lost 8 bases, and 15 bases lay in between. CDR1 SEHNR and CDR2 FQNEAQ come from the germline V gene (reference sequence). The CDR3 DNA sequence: TGTGCCAGCAGCCAAGGGCAGAGTGGGGGCTACACCTTC. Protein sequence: CASSQGQSGGYTF.

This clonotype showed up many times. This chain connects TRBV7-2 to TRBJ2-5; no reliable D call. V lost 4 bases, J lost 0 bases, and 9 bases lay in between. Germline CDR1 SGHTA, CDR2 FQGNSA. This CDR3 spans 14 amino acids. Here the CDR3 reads CASSSDADQETQYF. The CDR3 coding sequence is TGTGCCAGCAGCTCGGACGCGGACCAAGAGACCCAGTACTTC.